This is a list of T cell receptor beta chains from one sample in a study of T cell repertoires in cytomegalovirus infection. A single record per CDR3 protein comes from TCRdb applying MiXCR to the reads. This repertoire shows about 450,000 distinct CDR3 sequences, 25% to 40% found once; its top ten account for about 13%. The sample comprised PBMCs. The receptors derive from a human donor in good health (CMV status not recorded). Some clones in this sample may be carry-over from other donors' samples. Each CDR3 is given with its conserved first and last residue. The D gene is left open where the match is weak. The size entry is marked missing in some rows and otherwise reads once, few, many or a size class.

J,V,D,size,DNA,CDR3
TRBJ1-2,TRBV19,-,-,TGTGCCAGTAGTATCAGGGAGATCTATGGCTACACCTTC,CASSIREIYGYTF
TRBJ2-7,TRBV7-2,TRBD1,few,TGTGCCAGCAGCTTCTACAGGGGGCCTTCCTACGAGCAGTACTTC,CASSFYRGPSYEQYF
TRBJ1-1,TRBV20-1,-,-,TGCAGTGCTAGCCCGTCCTTGAGCACTGAAGCTTTCTTT,CSASPSLSTEAFF
TRBJ2-1,TRBV7-3,TRBD2,many,TGTGCCAGCAGCTTAACAGGGAGGGGCAGGGCTCCGTTGCAGTTCTTC,CASSLTGRGRAPLQFF
TRBJ2-7,TRBV6-1,-,few,TGTGCCAGCAGTAAAGACCCTACCTACGAGCAGTACTTC,CASSKDPTYEQYF
TRBJ1-1,TRBV6-1,TRBD1,few,TGTGCCAGCAATCCCCCGGGACAGGGGGTATCTGAAGCTTTCTTT,CASNPPGQGVSEAFF
TRBJ2-3,TRBV2,TRBD2,-,TGTGCCAGCAGCGCTAGCGGGGGGCCCTTCACAGATACGCAGTATTTT,CASSASGGPFTDTQYF
TRBJ2-3,TRBV19,-,few,TGTGCCAGTACCGTCGGCGGGAGCACAGATACGCAGTATTTT,CASTVGGSTDTQYF
TRBJ2-7,TRBV7-8,TRBD2,-,TGTGCCAGCAGCTTACCCCGGGACTACCGGGGGGAGGCCTACGAGCAGTACTTC,CASSLPRDYRGEAYEQYF
TRBJ1-5,TRBV6-1,-,-,TGTGCCAGCAGTGAAGTTAAGAAAGATCAGCCCCAGCATTTT,CASSEVKKDQPQHF
TRBJ1-2,TRBV6-5,TRBD1,-,TGTGCCAGCAGCCCAATGCAGGGGGCTGTGGGCTATGGCTACACCTTC,CASSPMQGAVGYGYTF
TRBJ1-1,TRBV19,-,-,TGTGCCAGTACTCCCCCCGGGTCTGGCATGTCGTCTAAAGCTTTCTTT,CASTPPGSGMSSKAFF
TRBJ1-5,TRBV5-1,-,few,TGCGCCAGCAGCTTGACCCCGGGCCCCAATCAGCCCCAGCATTTT,CASSLTPGPNQPQHF
TRBJ1-5,TRBV20-1,-,-,TGCAGTGCCGCTCGGACGCCCTGGCCCCAGCATTTT,CSAARTPWPQHF
TRBJ1-1,TRBV10-2,-,few,TGCGCCAGCAGCAAAATAGGCGGGAACACTGAAGCTTTCTTT,CASSKIGGNTEAFF
TRBJ2-7,TRBV7-2,TRBD1,many,TGTGCCAGCAGCTCGGACAGGAGTACCTCCTACGAGCAGTACTTC,CASSSDRSTSYEQYF
TRBJ1-2,TRBV6-5,TRBD1,-,TGTGCCAGCAGCCCGGGACAGAGACATAGAGGCTACACCTTC,CASSPGQRHRGYTF
TRBJ2-1,TRBV4-1,TRBD2,-,TGCGCCAGCAGCCCGGCTTGGACTAGTTCAAATGAGCAGTTCTTC,CASSPAWTSSNEQFF
TRBJ2-5,TRBV7-6,-,many,TGTGCCAGCAGCTTAGACAGCGAGCAAGAGACCCAGTACTTC,CASSLDSEQETQYF
TRBJ1-4,TRBV28,-,-,TGTGCCAGCAGTTTATTGGAGAGGAGGGATGAAAAACTGTTTTTT,CASSLLERRDEKLFF
TRBJ1-1,TRBV28,-,-,TGTGCCAGCAGTTTATCCCCGGTGGACAGCCACACTGAAGCTTTCTTT,CASSLSPVDSHTEAFF
TRBJ1-1,TRBV4-1,-,few,TGCGCCAGCAGCCATTCAGGGGAAGGGAACACTGAAGCTTTCTTT,CASSHSGEGNTEAFF
TRBJ2-1,TRBV11-2,TRBD2,-,TGTGCCAGCAGCTTAGAGGCTTTACTAGCGGGGGGGCAGTTCTTC,CASSLEALLAGGQFF
TRBJ1-2,TRBV19,TRBD1,-,TGTGCCAGTAGTTTCACCGGGACAGGGCTCGATGGCTACACCTTC,CASSFTGTGLDGYTF
TRBJ1-5,TRBV19,TRBD1,-,TGTGCCGGGGGGGACAGGGATAATCAGCCCCAGCATTTT,CAGGDRDNQPQHF
TRBJ1-1,TRBV12-3/TRBV12-4,-,few,TGTGCCAGCAGTTTGCAGGGTAAGGCTTTCTTT,CASSLQGKAFF
TRBJ2-2,TRBV4-3,-,-,TGCGCCAGCAGGGAAGGATCAGTAGGCACCGGGGAGCTGTTTTTT,CASREGSVGTGELFF
TRBJ1-5,TRBV2,-,few,TGTGCCAGCAGTGAACCCCAGAGGGATCAGCCCCAGCATTTT,CASSEPQRDQPQHF
TRBJ2-1,TRBV15,-,-,TGTGCCACCAGCAGAGATCTGAGACCGACCAATGAGCAGTTCTTC,CATSRDLRPTNEQFF
TRBJ2-7,TRBV4-1,-,-,TGCGCCAGCAGCCCAACCCGGGGGATGGGGATACTATACGAGCAGTACTTC,CASSPTRGMGILYEQYF
TRBJ2-7,TRBV5-1,TRBD2,once,TGCGCCAGCAGCTTGGCCCCAGCGGGAAACTACGAGCAGTACTTC,CASSLAPAGNYEQYF
TRBJ1-1,TRBV7-9,-,many,TGTGCCAGCAGCCCAGGGGCGACTGAAGCTTTCTTT,CASSPGATEAFF
TRBJ1-4,TRBV3-1,-,few,TGTGCCAGCAGCCACACTGGGATGTGGAAACTGTTTTTT,CASSHTGMWKLFF
TRBJ2-7,TRBV19,TRBD1,-,TGTGCCAGTGGGCTTGGACAGGGTAACTACGAGCAGTACTTC,CASGLGQGNYEQYF
TRBJ1-1,TRBV7-2,-,-,TGTGCCAGCAGCTTAGTTATCTCCGGGGAAGCTTTCTTT,CASSLVISGEAFF
TRBJ1-5,TRBV7-2,-,-,TGTGCCAGCAGCCCCAGGACAGTCGGGAAGCCCCAGCATTTT,CASSPRTVGKPQHF
TRBJ2-5,TRBV6-5,-,-,TGTGCCAGCAGTTACTCGAGAGTGAACAGGGAAGAGACCCAGTACTTC,CASSYSRVNREETQYF
TRBJ1-2,TRBV28,-,many,TGTGCCAGCAGTACCCCGGGACCGATAAAATATGGCTACACCTTC,CASSTPGPIKYGYTF
TRBJ1-4,TRBV12-3/TRBV12-4,-,many,TGTGCCAGCAGTTTTGGGGTTAAACTGTTTTTT,CASSFGVKLFF
TRBJ1-5,TRBV20-1,-,few,TGCAGTGCTAGCCAACGGATTTATAGCAATCAGCCCCAGCATTTT,CSASQRIYSNQPQHF
TRBJ1-1,TRBV15,-,-,TGTGCCACCAGCATGGTTGAGAGGATTGCTTTCTTT,CATSMVERIAFF
TRBJ2-7,TRBV27,-,many,TGTGCCAGCAACTCGCGGTACTCGTCCTACGAGCAGTACTTC,CASNSRYSSYEQYF
TRBJ1-2,TRBV7-2,-,-,TGTGCCAGCAGCTTAGGGGGGACACCAGGCTACACCTTC,CASSLGGTPGYTF
TRBJ1-1,TRBV11-2,-,many,TGTGCCAGCAGCTTGTTATTGAACACTGAAGCTTTCTTT,CASSLLLNTEAFF
TRBJ1-4,TRBV7-9,-,-,TGTGCCAGCAGCTTAGCGCGGGGGTCTGGTGAAAATCTGTTTTTT,CASSLARGSGENLFF
TRBJ1-1,TRBV5-6,TRBD1,few,TGTGCCAGCAGCTCGATGTTACTGGGACAGGGACCAGAAGCTTTCTTT,CASSSMLLGQGPEAFF
TRBJ2-3,TRBV7-2,TRBD2,many,TGTGCCAGCAGCTCGGGACTAGCGGGGAGAGATACGCAGTATTTT,CASSSGLAGRDTQYF
TRBJ2-5,TRBV7-2,-,many,TGTGCCAGCAGCTTAGTCAGCGACCAAGAGACCCAGTACTTC,CASSLVSDQETQYF
TRBJ2-7,TRBV3-1,TRBD2,-,TGTGCCAGCAGCCAAGTTAGTGCGGGGGTGCAGTACTTC,CASSQVSAGVQYF
TRBJ2-5,TRBV20-1,-,-,TGCAGTGCTCCCCAGGGACCCCAAGAGACCCAGTACTTC,CSAPQGPQETQYF
TRBJ1-5,TRBV12-3/TRBV12-4,-,-,TGTGCCGGCAGTTTCTCGAGCAATCAGCCCCAGCATTTT,CAGSFSSNQPQHF
TRBJ2-1,TRBV4-1,TRBD1,few,TGCGCCAGCAGCCACGGACCCGGGACAGGGGGAAATGAGCAGTTCTTC,CASSHGPGTGGNEQFF
TRBJ2-7,TRBV7-8,TRBD1,many,TGTGCCAGCAGAAAAGGGACAGGGACAAACGAGCAGTACTTC,CASRKGTGTNEQYF
TRBJ2-1,TRBV6-2/TRBV6-3,-,few,TGTGCCAGCAGTGGGATGGGTGAGCAGTTCTTC,CASSGMGEQFF
TRBJ2-1,TRBV20-1,-,-,TGCAGTGCTAGAGATCGTAGGGGGACTTACTACAATGAGCAGTTCTTC,CSARDRRGTYYNEQFF
TRBJ2-1,TRBV11-2,-,few,TGTGCCAGCAGCTTAGCCTCCGTCAGCTCCTACAATGAGCAGTTCTTC,CASSLASVSSYNEQFF
TRBJ1-1,TRBV7-6,-,-,TGTGCCAGCAGCTTAGCGTTTGGGGGCATGAACACTGAAGCTTTCTTT,CASSLAFGGMNTEAFF
TRBJ2-1,TRBV5-6,-,-,TGTGCCAGCAAACCCCTAGGCGGTGAGCAGTTCTTC,CASKPLGGEQFF
TRBJ1-4,TRBV12-3/TRBV12-4,TRBD1,many,TGTGCCAGCAGTCCGGGACAGCGGGGAAAACTGTTTTTT,CASSPGQRGKLFF